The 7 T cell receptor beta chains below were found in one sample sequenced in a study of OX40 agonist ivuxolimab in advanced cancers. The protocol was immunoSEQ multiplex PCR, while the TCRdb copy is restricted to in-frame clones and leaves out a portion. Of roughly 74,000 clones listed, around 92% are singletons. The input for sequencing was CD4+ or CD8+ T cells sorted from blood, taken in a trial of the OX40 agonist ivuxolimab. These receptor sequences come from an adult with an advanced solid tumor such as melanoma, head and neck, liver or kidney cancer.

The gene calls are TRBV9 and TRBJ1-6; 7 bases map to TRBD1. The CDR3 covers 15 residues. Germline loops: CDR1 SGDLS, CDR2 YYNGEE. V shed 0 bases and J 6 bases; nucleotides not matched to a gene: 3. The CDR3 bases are TGTGCCAGCAGCGTAGGGACAGGTATTAATTCACCCCTCCACTTT. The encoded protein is CASSVGTGINSPLHF.

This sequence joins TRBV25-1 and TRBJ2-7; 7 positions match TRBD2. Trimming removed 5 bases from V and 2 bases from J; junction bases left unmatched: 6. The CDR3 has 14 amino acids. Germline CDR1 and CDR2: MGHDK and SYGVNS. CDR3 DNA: TGTGCCAGCAGTCCATCTAGCGGTACCTACGAGCAGTACTTC. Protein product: CASSPSSGTYEQYF.

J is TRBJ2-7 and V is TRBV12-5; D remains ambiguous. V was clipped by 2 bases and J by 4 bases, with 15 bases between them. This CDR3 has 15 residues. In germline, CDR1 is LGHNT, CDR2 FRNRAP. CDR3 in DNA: TGTGCTAGTGGTTTGATAGCTGAGTTCTTGTACGAGCAGTACTTC. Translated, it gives CASGLIAEFLYEQYF.

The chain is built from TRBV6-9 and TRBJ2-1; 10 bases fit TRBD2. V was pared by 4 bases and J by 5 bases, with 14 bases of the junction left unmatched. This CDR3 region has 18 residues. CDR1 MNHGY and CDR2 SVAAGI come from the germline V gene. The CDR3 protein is CASSFLAGAPKEDNEQFF. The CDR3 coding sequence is TGTGCCAGCAGTTTCCTAGCGGGGGCCCCCAAGGAGGACAATGAGCAGTTCTTC.

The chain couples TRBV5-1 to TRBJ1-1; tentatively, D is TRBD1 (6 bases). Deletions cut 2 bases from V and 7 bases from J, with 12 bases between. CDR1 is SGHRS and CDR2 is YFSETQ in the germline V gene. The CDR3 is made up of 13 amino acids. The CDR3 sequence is CASSLGGRIEAFF. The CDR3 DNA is TGCGCCAGCAGCTTAGGGGGGCGAATTGAAGCTTTCTTT.

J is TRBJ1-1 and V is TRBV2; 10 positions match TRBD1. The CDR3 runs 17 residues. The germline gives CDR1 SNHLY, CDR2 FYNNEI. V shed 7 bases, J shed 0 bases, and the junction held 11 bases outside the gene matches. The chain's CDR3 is CASTLAPGQGLNTEAFF. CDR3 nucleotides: TGTGCCAGCACTCTCGCACCGGGACAGGGGCTGAACACTGAAGCTTTCTTT.

The CDR3 spells CASSRKGYTEAFF. The CDR3, as DNA: TGTGCCAGCAGCCGAAAGGGGTACACTGAAGCTTTCTTT. This chain uses TRBV2 with TRBJ1-1, with D perhaps matching TRBD1 (5 bases). The CDR3 is made up of 13 amino acids. Germline V CDR1 and CDR2: SNHLY, FYNNEI. Trimming took 6 bases from V and 3 from J, leaving 11 bases between them.